Below, 20 T cell receptor beta chains from the same sample are listed, as sequenced in a study of cytomegalovirus exposure and HLA in healthy donors. 60 Vbeta and 13 Jbeta primers were used in PCR. Produced via immunoSEQ multiplex PCR; TCRdb's table is partial and in-frame only. The sample includes about 160,000 clones. Sequenced: PBMCs. These receptors were taken from a man under 40 in good health and CMV-seronegative.

The chain carries TRBV9 and TRBJ2-2; 9 bases line up with TRBD2. The CDR3 is made up of 19 amino acids. Germline CDR1 reads SGDLS; CDR2 reads YYNGEE. Losses at the gene ends were 6 bases for V and 0 bases for J; bases not matched to a gene: 15. The CDR3 sequence: CASTQRLAGNLANTGELFF. CDR3 nucleotide sequence: TGTGCCAGCACCCAGAGGCTAGCGGGAAACTTGGCGAACACCGGGGAGCTGTTTTTT.

The CDR3, as DNA: TGTGCCAGCAGTCTACAGGGGATCATGAACACTGAAGCTTTCTTT. This codes for CASSLQGIMNTEAFF. The rearrangement uses TRBV27 and TRBJ1-1; the match to TRBD1 covers 7 bases. Germline V gene lookup returns CDR1 MNHEY and CDR2 SMNVEV (reference sequence). CDR3 length: 15 amino acids. The V and J ends lost 5 bases and 0 bases, in that order; junction bases with no gene match: 6.

This sequence joins TRBV6-4 and TRBJ1-1, with TRBD1 matching 7 bases. The CDR3 covers 13 residues. Germline V gene lookup returns CDR1 MRHNA and CDR2 SNTAGT. Trimming took 5 bases from V and 5 from J; bases not matched to a gene: 5. CDR3 loop: CASSPTGVTEAFF. CDR3 nucleotides: TGTGCCAGCAGTCCTACAGGGGTAACTGAAGCTTTCTTT.

The genes are TRBV7-9 and TRBJ2-1; 7 bases match TRBD1. With V trimmed by 3 bases and J by 1 base, 6 bases remained unmatched. The CDR3 contains 16 residues. The germline gives CDR1 SEHNR, CDR2 FQNEAQ (reference sequence). CDR3 loop: CASSFLLGQSYNEQFF. DNA for the CDR3: TGTGCCAGCAGCTTTCTTCTGGGACAGTCCTACAATGAGCAGTTCTTC.

The chain has TRBV28 and TRBJ1-3; perhaps TRBD1 as D (5 bases). Trimming pared 3 bases from V and 3 bases from J, leaving 12 bases between. Germline CDR1 MDHEN, CDR2 SYDVKM. CDR3 size: 15 residues. The DNA of the CDR3 is TGTGCCAGCAGTTTCCCAGGGATTAGTGGAAACACCATATATTTT. Protein product: CASSFPGISGNTIYF. Together with reference TRBV28 and TRBJ1-3, the CDR3 gives the full variable domain: DVKVTQSSRYLVKRTGEKVFLECVQDMDHENMFWYRQDPGLGLRLIYFSYDVKMKEKGDIPEGYSVSREKKERFSLILESASTNQTSMYLCASSFPGISGNTIYFGEGSWLTVV.

The rearrangement links TRBV29-1 to TRBJ2-1; 8 bases line up with TRBD1. Germline values: CDR1 SQVTM, CDR2 ANQGSEA. CDR3 length: 15 amino acids. V lost 4 bases to trimming and J lost 2 bases; unmatched junction nucleotides: 7. The CDR3 loop reads CSVGGDRYPYNEQFF. CDR3 sequence (DNA): TGCAGCGTTGGGGGGGACAGGTACCCCTACAATGAGCAGTTCTTC.

As DNA, the CDR3 is TGTGCCAGCAGTTTAGAAACAGCCCTTTCCTACGAGCAGTACTTC. It translates to CASSLETALSYEQYF. The gene calls are TRBV28 and TRBJ2-7; D call uncertain. This CDR3 is built from 15 residues. CDR1 and CDR2 (germline): MDHEN, SYDVKM. Trimming shortened V by 2 bases and J by 1 base, and 12 bases separated the two germline ends. The full variable domain, its missing parts supplied by reference TRBV28 and TRBJ2-7, is DVKVTQSSRYLVKRTGEKVFLECVQDMDHENMFWYRQDPGLGLRLIYFSYDVKMKEKGDIPEGYSVSREKKERFSLILESASTNQTSMYLCASSLETALSYEQYFGPGTRLTVT.

The chain carries TRBV27 and TRBJ2-1; possible D gene TRBD1, 6 bases. The germline gives CDR1 MNHEY, CDR2 SMNVEV (reference sequence). The CDR3 has 15 residues. The V and J ends lost 4 bases and 1 base respectively, with 11 bases between them. The CDR3 DNA sequence: TGTGCCAGCAGTTCCCTGGGGGCTTCCTACAATGAGCAGTTCTTC. The encoded protein is CASSSLGASYNEQFF.

The rearrangement links TRBV18 to TRBJ1-1, with D possibly matching TRBD1 (6 bases). V gave up 4 bases and J gave up 0 bases, with 15 bases separating them. The CDR3 covers 16 residues. Germline V lookup: CDR1 KGHSH, CDR2 LQKENI. The CDR3 loop is CASSQMNRAMNTEAFF. CDR3 in DNA: TGTGCCAGCTCACAAATGAACAGGGCCATGAACACTGAAGCTTTCTTT.

This chain joins TRBV4-3 and TRBJ2-5; 8 bases are shared with TRBD1. The CDR3 spans 16 residues. The germline V gene has CDR1 LGHNA and CDR2 YSLEER. The V segment lost 0 bases and the J segment 4 bases; nucleotides outside the gene matches: 7. DNA of the CDR3: TGCGCCAGCAGCCAAGATCCTACAGGGGGTGCAGAGACCCAGTACTTC. It specifies CASSQDPTGGAETQYF.

J is TRBJ2-5 and V is TRBV5-4; tentative D call: TRBD1 (5 bases). This CDR3 is 15 amino acids long. CDR1 SGHNT and CDR2 YYREEE come from the germline V gene (reference sequence). V dropped 0 bases and J dropped 5 bases, with 14 bases sitting between them. The CDR3 coding sequence is TGTGCCAGCAGCTTGGGGGCAGGGCGGTGGGAGACCCAGTACTTC. It yields the protein CASSLGAGRWETQYF.

This chain's CDR3 is CASSQDLRLVTGELFF. The CDR3, as DNA: TGCGCCAGCAGCCAAGATCTCAGGCTTGTCACCGGGGAGCTGTTTTTT. The chain uses TRBV4-1 and TRBJ2-2, with no clear D. The germline V gene encodes CDR1 MGHRA and CDR2 YSYEKL. The CDR3 is 16 residues long. V lost 0 bases, J lost 4 bases, and 12 bases lay in between.

The V gene is TRBV5-1, the J gene TRBJ2-1, with TRBD2 matching over 7 bases. Germline V gives CDR1 SGHRS, CDR2 YFSETQ. Trimming took 2 bases from V and 6 from J; bases not matched to a gene: 11. The CDR3 loop spans 16 amino acids. This chain's CDR3 is CASSFTAGDPSNEQFF. In DNA form, the CDR3 reads TGCGCCAGCAGCTTCACCGCGGGAGATCCCTCCAATGAGCAGTTCTTC.

The chain joins TRBV6-6 to TRBJ2-7; D is undetermined. V lost 8 bases and J lost 3, with 8 bases in between. The CDR3 runs 11 residues. Germline V lookup: CDR1 MNHNY, CDR2 SVGAGI (reference sequence). This chain's CDR3 is CASGSGYEQYF. The CDR3 DNA follows: TGTGCCAGCGGATCAGGCTACGAGCAGTACTTC.

This rearrangement joins TRBV4-3 to TRBJ2-2; D possibly corresponds to TRBD2 (6 bases). The V end was cut by 2 bases, the J end by 4 bases, with 8 bases between. Germline values: CDR1 LGHNA, CDR2 YSLEER. The CDR3 runs 14 residues. The chain's CDR3 is CASSQPSATGELFF. In DNA, the CDR3 is TGCGCCAGCAGCCAACCTAGCGCCACCGGGGAGCTGTTTTTT.

With respect to this clone: One end of the junction does not line up with germline, which may come from a read error. The rearrangement links TRBV7-9 to TRBJ2-7, with D perhaps matching TRBD1 (6 bases). The CDR3 runs to 14 residues. CDR1 is SEHNR and CDR2 is FQNEAQ in the germline V gene (reference sequence). For the CDR3, the DNA is TGTGCCAGCAGAGATACAGGGCGGTCCTCCGAGCAGTACTTC. Translated: CASRDTGRSSEQYF. Drawing the rest from reference TRBV7-9 and TRBJ2-7, the complete variable domain is DTGVSQNPRHKITKRGQNVTFRCDPISEHNRLYWYRQTLGQGPEFLTYFQNEAQLEKSRLLSDRFSAERPKGSFSTLEIQRTEQGDSAMYLCASRDTGRSSEQYFGPGTRLTVT.

The CDR3 DNA reads as TGTGCCAGCAGCTCCCTCGGGGGGACAGGACTAAACGAGCAGTACTTC. Translated: CASSSLGGTGLNEQYF. The rearrangement joins TRBV7-8 to TRBJ2-7, with D perhaps TRBD1 (8 bases). The length of the CDR3 is 16 residues. Trimming left V 4 bases short and J 5 bases short, with 21 bases between. The germline V gene encodes CDR1 SGHVS and CDR2 FQNEAQ.

This chain joins TRBV2 and TRBJ2-1; 7 positions agree with TRBD1. The CDR3 has 16 amino acids. The V gene's germline CDR1 is SNHLY and CDR2 FYNNEI. J lost 1 base, V lost 5 bases, and 8 bases had no gene match. CDR3 residues: CASSIQGSYSYNEQFF. The CDR3 DNA follows: TGTGCCAGCAGTATACAGGGGTCTTATTCCTACAATGAGCAGTTCTTC.

The J gene is TRBJ2-1, the V gene TRBV6-1; D is perhaps TRBD1 (6 bases). V was shortened by 1 base and J by 6 bases, with 10 bases between the two germline ends. The CDR3 loop spans 14 amino acids. The germline gives CDR1 MNHNS, CDR2 SASEGT. CDR3 sequence reads: CASSEVDRANEQFF. The CDR3 DNA follows: TGTGCCAGCAGTGAAGTGGACAGAGCCAATGAGCAGTTCTTC.

The J gene is TRBJ2-3, the V gene TRBV6-6; perhaps TRBD1 as D (7 bases). Per germline, CDR1 MNHNY and CDR2 SVGAGI (reference sequence). The ends were cut back, 0 bases at V and 8 bases at J, with 12 bases in the middle. The CDR3 runs 14 residues. CDR3 amino acids: CASSYSDQGGTQYF. CDR3 bases: TGTGCCAGCAGTTACTCGGATCAGGGGGGTACGCAGTATTTT.